The entry below describes one T cell receptor (beta chain). Its antigen is undetermined. CDR3 length: 16 residues. The V and J ends lost 6 bases and 0 bases respectively, with 14 bases between them. The record originates from a study of cytomegalovirus exposure and HLA in healthy donors. Study-wide results and caveats: Accurate prediction of HLA-A and HLA-B alleles (for most subjects) was reportedly achieved from TCR beta sequences. The authors later linked a missense DCLRE1C variant to TCR beta V- and J-gene trimming. Immune exposure information available was restricted to CMV serostatus.

In the PCR, 60 Vbeta and 13 Jbeta primers were used. The protocol was immunoSEQ multiplex PCR, while the TCRdb copy is restricted to in-frame clones and leaves out a portion. The sample lists under 200,000 clones, 84% occurring once. This clonotype was obtained from a woman between 50 and 59 years old in good health and CMV-seropositive. Sequenced material: PBMCs. The V and J genes are TRBV23-1 and TRBJ1-4, with D unresolved. TRBV23-1 is labeled an ORF, and its function is uncertain. Here the CDR3 DNA reads TGCGCCAGCAGACTCCCCTCGGGTACAACTAATGAAAAACTGTTTTTT. This codes for CASRLPSGTTNEKLFF.